The 19 T cell receptor beta chains reported below all come from one sample, sequenced in a study of blood T cell repertoires in COVID-19 (dated by TCRdb to 2020 to 2021). Library construction relied on the immunoSEQ multiplex PCR assay. This is the immuneACCESS table as TCRdb keeps it, with only in-frame sequences that have V and J called. A part of the clones is gone; compared with another copy, unresolved V genes explain less than half, and the rest is unexplained. The sample table shows about 110,000 clones, and roughly 84% are seen once. Approximately 0.76% of the sample is held by the ten biggest clonotypes. The sequenced sample was peripheral blood. The source is a woman aged 70-85 years with acute or convalescent COVID-19.

The chain joins TRBV6-6 to TRBJ1-4, with 8 bases fitting TRBD1. The CDR3 consists of 14 residues. Germline V gives CDR1 MNHNY, CDR2 SVGAGI (reference sequence). After removal of 9 bases from V and 3 bases from J, the junction contained 6 bases not matched to a gene. The CDR3 reads CASTQGAPNEKLFF. In DNA form, the CDR3 reads TGTGCCAGTACCCAGGGGGCGCCTAATGAAAAACTGTTTTTT.

This sequence joins TRBV6-5 and TRBJ1-1; D is uncertain. CDR1 is MNHEY and CDR2 is SVGAGI in the germline V gene. The CDR3 length is 11 residues. Trimming stripped 6 bases from V and 4 bases from J, with 6 bases between. The CDR3 DNA is TGTGCCAGCAGCCACACCACTGAAGCTTTCTTT. Residues: CASSHTTEAFF.

The chain carries TRBV4-1 and TRBJ2-1, with TRBD2 matching 9 bases. The CDR3 loop spans 17 amino acids. From germline, CDR1 is MGHRA and CDR2 YSYEKL. J was trimmed by 7 bases and V by 6 bases; bases with no gene match: 16. DNA of the CDR3: TGCGCCAGCAGTCTGATCGGGCGGGAGGGCCTAAGGAATGAGCAGTTCTTC. Its translation is CASSLIGREGLRNEQFF.

Notes on this clone: This same CDR3 is encoded by further DNA sequences in the sample. The rearrangement uses TRBV30 and TRBJ2-7, with a weak D call TRBD1 (5 bases). Trimming stripped 0 bases from V and 2 bases from J, with 8 bases between. The CDR3 spans 13 residues. Germline values: CDR1 GTSNPN, CDR2 SVGIG (reference sequence). The CDR3 nucleotides are TGTGCCTGGAGTGTACAGGCAGCCTACGAGCAGTACTTC. Translating it yields CAWSVQAAYEQYF.

The chain joins TRBV5-3 to TRBJ2-7; 10 positions match TRBD2. TRBV5-3 is given ORF status, its function remaining uncertain. This CDR3 has 14 residues. V gave up 3 bases and J gave up 3 bases; unmatched junction bases: 3. CDR3 bases: TGTGCCAGAAGCTACCAGCGGGGGGGCTACGAGCAGTACTTC. It codes for CARSYQRGGYEQYF.

The chain carries TRBV3-1 (or the pseudogene TRBV3-2) and TRBJ1-2; 8 positions match TRBD1. The germline V gene has CDR1 LGHDT and CDR2 YNNKEL (reference sequence). With V trimmed by 0 bases and J by 6 bases, 9 bases remained unmatched. This CDR3 has 16 amino acids. CDR3 nucleotides: TGTGCCAGCAGCCAAGACTCCAGGGGGCGTTTAAATGGCTACACCTTC. Amino acid sequence: CASSQDSRGRLNGYTF.

The genes are TRBV19 and TRBJ2-1; 7 bases align to TRBD2. V was pared by 7 bases and J by 3 bases, with 12 bases of the junction left unmatched. CDR1 and CDR2 (germline): LNHDA, SQIVND (reference sequence). CDR3 length: 16 amino acids. The CDR3 sequence: CASTSSTSLGYNEQFF. CDR3 nucleotides: TGTGCCAGTACCTCATCGACTAGCCTGGGCTACAATGAGCAGTTCTTC.

This CDR3 is CASSESGAGNTEAFF. The CDR3 DNA reads TGCGCCAGCAGTGAGTCTGGGGCAGGGAACACTGAAGCTTTCTTT. V is TRBV10-1 and J is TRBJ1-1; D is perhaps TRBD1 (5 bases). This CDR3 has 15 residues. The germline gives CDR1 WNHNN, CDR2 SYGVQD (reference sequence). The germline V and J ends were trimmed by 0 bases and 1 base, with 9 bases remaining between them.

The chain joins TRBV4-2 to TRBJ2-7; TRBD2 aligns across 7 bases. Germline V gives CDR1 LGHNA, CDR2 YNFKEQ. With 1 base clipped from V and 5 bases from J, the junction kept 8 bases outside the gene matches. The CDR3 has 15 amino acids. The CDR3 here is CASSQAGRGEDEQYF. The CDR3 bases are TGTGCCAGCAGCCAAGCGGGTCGGGGGGAGGACGAGCAGTACTTC.

The rearrangement links TRBV6-2 or TRBV6-3 to TRBJ2-1; 11 positions match TRBD2. The CDR3 has 19 amino acids. The trim removed 1 base at V and 0 bases at J, leaving 8 bases unmatched. The germline V gene has CDR1 MNHEY and CDR2 SVGEGT. The CDR3 here is CASSYLLAGGSSSYNEQFF. CDR3 nucleotide sequence: TGTGCCAGCAGTTACTTGCTAGCGGGAGGATCGAGCTCCTACAATGAGCAGTTCTTC.

In its sample, this clone was seen a few times. The chain combines TRBV5-1 with TRBJ1-1; 7 bases are shared with TRBD1. V dropped 0 bases and J dropped 0; count of bases not matched to a gene: 5. Germline V gene sequence: CDR1 SGHRS, CDR2 YFSETQ. CDR3 length: 16 residues. The chain's CDR3 is CASSLVAGGMNTEAFF. In DNA, the CDR3 is TGCGCCAGCAGCTTGGTGGCAGGGGGGATGAACACTGAAGCTTTCTTT.

This sequence joins TRBV7-9 and TRBJ1-1; no definite D call. Trimming cost V 4 bases and J 0 bases, with 15 bases left between them. The CDR3 spans 16 residues. CDR1 and CDR2 from the germline V gene are SEHNR and FQNEAQ (reference sequence). The CDR3 DNA is TGTGCCAGCAGCTCCCGAGGGCAAGGGTTGAACACTGAAGCTTTCTTT. Encoded protein: CASSSRGQGLNTEAFF.

J is TRBJ2-5 and V is TRBV28; 8 nucleotides match TRBD1. This CDR3 is built from 12 residues. V dropped 7 bases and J dropped 5; count of bases not matched to a gene: 3. In germline, CDR1 is MDHEN, CDR2 SYDVKM. The CDR3 DNA sequence: TGTGCCAGCACCACAGGGGGGGAGACCCAGTACTTC. It yields the protein CASTTGGETQYF.

This clone was picked up one time. The V gene is TRBV7-3, the J gene TRBJ2-1, with TRBD2 identical over 16 bases. The CDR3 is made up of 19 amino acids. Germline loops: CDR1 SGHTA, CDR2 FQGTGA. The V gene end was trimmed by 4 bases and the J gene end by 7 bases; junction bases not matched to a gene: 13. The CDR3 reads CASSSQPPGLAGGRNEQFF. Here the CDR3 DNA reads TGTGCCAGCAGCTCCCAACCGCCGGGACTAGCGGGGGGGAGGAATGAGCAGTTCTTC.

The CDR3 reads CASSRTGAGTEAFF. The DNA for the CDR3 is TGTGCCAGCAGCCGGACAGGGGCAGGCACTGAAGCTTTCTTT. J is TRBJ1-1 and V is TRBV9; 9 positions match TRBD1. The CDR3 length is 14 residues. Germline V gene lookup returns CDR1 SGDLS and CDR2 YYNGEE. J lost 4 bases, V lost 4 bases, and 5 bases had no gene match.

V and J are TRBV9 and TRBJ1-2, with D maybe TRBD1 (6 bases). Trimming shortened V by 4 bases and J by 4 bases, and 17 bases separated the two germline ends. Germline CDR1 is SGDLS and CDR2 is YYNGEE. The CDR3 totals 15 residues. In DNA form, the CDR3 reads TGTGCCAGCAGCCCGTTGGCAGGGGACGTCTATGGCTACACCTTC. It specifies CASSPLAGDVYGYTF.

The chain carries TRBV11-2 and TRBJ1-4; TRBD1 aligns across 8 bases. The junction had 4 bases not matched to a gene; V was cut back by 5 bases and J by 5 bases. Looked up from germline, CDR1 is SGHAT and CDR2 is FQNNGV. The CDR3 contains 14 residues. For the CDR3, the DNA is TGTGCCAGCAGCGCGGACAGGGTGAATGAAAAACTGTTTTTT. Amino acid sequence: CASSADRVNEKLFF.

The V and J genes are TRBV10-3 and TRBJ1-5, with D perhaps matching TRBD1 (5 bases). The CDR3 has 13 residues. The germline V and J ends were trimmed by 6 bases and 4 bases, with 10 bases remaining between them. Looked up from germline, CDR1 is ENHRY and CDR2 is SYGVKD. The CDR3 nucleotides read TGTGCCATCAGCCGGGGGACTAATCAGCCCCAGCATTTT. Protein product: CAISRGTNQPQHF.

The CDR3, as DNA: TGTGCCAGTACCTTACAGGGGGCTACGGGTGGCTACACCTTC. Protein: CASTLQGATGGYTF. The rearrangement joins TRBV19 to TRBJ1-2; the match to TRBD1 covers 9 bases. V shed 7 bases, J shed 7 bases, and the junction held 10 bases outside the gene matches. CDR1 LNHDA and CDR2 SQIVND come from the germline V gene (reference sequence). The CDR3 covers 14 residues.